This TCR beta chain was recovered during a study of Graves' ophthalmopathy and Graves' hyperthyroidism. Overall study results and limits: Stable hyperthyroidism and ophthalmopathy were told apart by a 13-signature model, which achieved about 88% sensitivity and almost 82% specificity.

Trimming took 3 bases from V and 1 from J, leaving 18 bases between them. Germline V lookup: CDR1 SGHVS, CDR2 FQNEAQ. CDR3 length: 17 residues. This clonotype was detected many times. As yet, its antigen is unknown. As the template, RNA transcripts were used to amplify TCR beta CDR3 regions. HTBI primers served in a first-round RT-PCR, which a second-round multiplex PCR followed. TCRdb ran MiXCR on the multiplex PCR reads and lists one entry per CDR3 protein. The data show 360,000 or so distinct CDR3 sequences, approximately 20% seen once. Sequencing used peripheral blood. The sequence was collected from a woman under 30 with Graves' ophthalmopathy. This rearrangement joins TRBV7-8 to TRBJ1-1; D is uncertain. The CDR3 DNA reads TGTGCCAGCAGCTTCCTAGGGTCCGCAGCAAGGAACACTGAAGCTTTCTTT. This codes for CASSFLGSAARNTEAFF.